This T cell receptor beta chain stems from a study of Ad26.COV2.S vaccination and SARS-CoV-2 variants. Study context: The authors gave Ad26.COV2.S intramuscularly, either once or twice 56 days apart.

Points from the study as a whole: For non-spike TCRs, breadth in vaccine recipients resembled that in placebo recipients. TCR breadth and depth analyses may have underestimated total T cell responses.

Treatment meaning: some 19 received Ad26.COV2.S at low or high dose, single or two shots; about 5 received placebo; per-sample allocation not given. At day 63 after the first vaccine or placebo injection, samples were drawn. An Ad26 vector carrying the Wuhan-strain SARS-CoV-2 spike served as the vaccine. Regarding this clone: The antigen remains undetermined.

V lost 1 base to trimming and J lost 0 bases, with 11 bases between them. Germline V gives CDR1 SGHAT, CDR2 FQDESV (reference sequence). The CDR3 sequence is 16 residues long. This table comes from immunoSEQ multiplex PCR, and its TCRdb copy is limited to in-frame clones, with some not included. The table lists 300,000 to 350,000 clones, 80% to 90% of them singletons. The TCR originated in a person aged 18-60 years who received the Ad26.COV2.S COVID-19 vaccine or a placebo. This material consisted of peripheral blood, taken in a trial of Ad26.COV2.S vaccine versus placebo. V is TRBV11-1 and J is TRBJ2-3; TRBD1 might be the D (5 bases). The CDR3 DNA reads as TGTGCCAGCAGCTTAGTAGGTTCAGGGAGCACAGATACGCAGTATTTT. The encoded protein is CASSLVGSGSTDTQYF. Supplemented by reference TRBV11-1 and TRBJ2-3, the full variable domain reads EAEVAQSPRYKITEKSQAVAFWCDPISGHATLYWYRQILGQGPELLVQFQDESVVDDSQLPKDRFSAERLKGVDSTLKIQPAELGDSAMYLCASSLVGSGSTDTQYFGPGTRLTVL.